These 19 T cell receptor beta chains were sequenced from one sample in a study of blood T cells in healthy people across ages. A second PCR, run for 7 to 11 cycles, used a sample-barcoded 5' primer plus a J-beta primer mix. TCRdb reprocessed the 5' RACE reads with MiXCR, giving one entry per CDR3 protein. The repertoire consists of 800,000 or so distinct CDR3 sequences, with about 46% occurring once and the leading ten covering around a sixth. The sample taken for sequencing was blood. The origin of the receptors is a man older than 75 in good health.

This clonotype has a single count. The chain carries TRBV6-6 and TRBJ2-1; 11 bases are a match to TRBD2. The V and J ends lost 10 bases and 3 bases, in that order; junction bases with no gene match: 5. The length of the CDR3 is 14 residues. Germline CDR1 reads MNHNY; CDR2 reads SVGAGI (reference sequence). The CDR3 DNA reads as TGTGCCACCGAGGGGACTAGCGGCTACAATGAGCAGTTCTTC. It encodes CATEGTSGYNEQFF.

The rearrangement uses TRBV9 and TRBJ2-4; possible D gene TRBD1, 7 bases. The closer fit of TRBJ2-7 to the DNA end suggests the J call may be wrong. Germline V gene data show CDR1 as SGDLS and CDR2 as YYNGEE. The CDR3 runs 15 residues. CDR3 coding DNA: TGTGCCAGCGGGGGGAACAGGGGAAACCCCTACGAGCAGTACTTC. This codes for CASGGNRGNPYEQYF.

Here the CDR3 DNA reads TGCAGTGCTAGATCCAGCGGGATCGGCAAAAACATTCAGTACTTC. The encoded protein is CSARSSGIGKNIQYF. The chain joins TRBV20-1 to TRBJ2-4; 7 bases map to TRBD2. Per the germline V gene, CDR1 is DFQATT and CDR2 is SNEGSKA (reference sequence). The CDR3 covers 15 residues. Germline trimming cut 2 bases from V and 3 bases from J; bases unmatched to any gene: 7.

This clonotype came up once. CDR3 in amino acids: CASSSGLSGGRETQYF. In nucleotides, the CDR3 is TGTGCCAGCAGCTCGGGTCTTAGCGGGGGGCGCGAGACCCAGTACTTC. The chain combines TRBV7-2 with TRBJ2-5; 10 bases are shared with TRBD2. J gave up 5 bases and V 4 bases, and 10 bases lay outside the gene matches. The CDR3 extends over 16 amino acids. CDR1 and CDR2 (germline): SGHTA, FQGNSA.

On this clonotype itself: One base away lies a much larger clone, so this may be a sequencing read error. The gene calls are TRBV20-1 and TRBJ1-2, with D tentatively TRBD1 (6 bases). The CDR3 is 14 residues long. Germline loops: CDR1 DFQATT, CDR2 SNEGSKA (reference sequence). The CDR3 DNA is TGCAGTGCTAGCACAGAGGGGGGCCTATATGGCTACATCTTC. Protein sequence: CSASTEGGLYGYIF.

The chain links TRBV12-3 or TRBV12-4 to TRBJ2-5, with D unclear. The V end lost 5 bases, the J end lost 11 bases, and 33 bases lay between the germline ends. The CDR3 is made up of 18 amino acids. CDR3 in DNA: TGTGCCAGCAGTCCAGTCCTTCTTGAGACCGGTATTCTCGCTGAGCAGTACTTC. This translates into CASSPVLLETGILAEQYF.

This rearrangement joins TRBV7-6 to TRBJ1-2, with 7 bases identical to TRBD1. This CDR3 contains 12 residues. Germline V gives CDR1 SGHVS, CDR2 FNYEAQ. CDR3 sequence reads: CAVNRGTYGYTF. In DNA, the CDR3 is TGTGCAGTGAACAGGGGCACCTATGGCTACACCTTC.

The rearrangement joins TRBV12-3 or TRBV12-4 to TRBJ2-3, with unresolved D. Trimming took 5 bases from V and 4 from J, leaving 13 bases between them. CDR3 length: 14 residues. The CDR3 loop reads CASSAQLGSDTQYF. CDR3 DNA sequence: TGTGCCAGCAGTGCCCAGCTAGGGTCAGATACGCAGTATTTT.

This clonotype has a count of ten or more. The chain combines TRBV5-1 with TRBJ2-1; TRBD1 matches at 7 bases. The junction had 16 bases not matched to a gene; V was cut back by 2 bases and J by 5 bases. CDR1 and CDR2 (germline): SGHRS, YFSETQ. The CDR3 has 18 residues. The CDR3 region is CASSLSPLRQGSNNEQFF. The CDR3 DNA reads TGCGCCAGCAGCTTAAGCCCCTTACGACAGGGTAGTAACAATGAGCAGTTCTTC.

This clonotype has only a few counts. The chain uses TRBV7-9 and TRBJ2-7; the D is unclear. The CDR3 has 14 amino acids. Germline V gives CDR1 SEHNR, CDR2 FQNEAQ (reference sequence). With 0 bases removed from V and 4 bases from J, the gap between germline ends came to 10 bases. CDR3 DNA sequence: TGTGCCAGCAGCTTAGCGCAGGCCGGATACGAGCAGTACTTC. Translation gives CASSLAQAGYEQYF.

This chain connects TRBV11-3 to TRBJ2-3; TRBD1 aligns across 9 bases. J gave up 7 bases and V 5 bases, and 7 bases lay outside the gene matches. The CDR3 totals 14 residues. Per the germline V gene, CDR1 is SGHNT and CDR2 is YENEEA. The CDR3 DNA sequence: TGTGCCAGCAGCGAACAGGGGGCACAATATACGCAGTATTTT. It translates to CASSEQGAQYTQYF.

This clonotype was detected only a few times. CDR3 nucleotide sequence: TGTGCCAGCAGTTACTCGACCAGTAGCACAGATACGCAGTATTTT. It yields the protein CASSYSTSSTDTQYF. V and J are TRBV6-5 and TRBJ2-3; D is undetermined. The ends were cut back, 0 bases at V and 0 bases at J, with 7 bases in the middle. CDR1 is MNHEY and CDR2 is SVGAGI in the germline V gene. This CDR3 has 15 residues.

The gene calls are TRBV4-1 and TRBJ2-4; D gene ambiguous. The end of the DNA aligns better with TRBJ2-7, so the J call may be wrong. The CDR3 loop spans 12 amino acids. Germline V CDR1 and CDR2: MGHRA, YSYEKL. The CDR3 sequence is CASSQDFNEQYF. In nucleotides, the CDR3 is TGCGCCAGCAGCCAAGATTTCAACGAGCAGTACTTC.

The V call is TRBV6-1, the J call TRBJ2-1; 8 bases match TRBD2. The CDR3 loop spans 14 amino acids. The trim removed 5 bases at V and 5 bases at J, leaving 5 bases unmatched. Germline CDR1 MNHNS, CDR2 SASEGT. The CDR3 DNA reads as TGTGCCAGCAGTTCTCTAGCGGGTAACAATGAGCAGTTCTTC. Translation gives CASSSLAGNNEQFF.

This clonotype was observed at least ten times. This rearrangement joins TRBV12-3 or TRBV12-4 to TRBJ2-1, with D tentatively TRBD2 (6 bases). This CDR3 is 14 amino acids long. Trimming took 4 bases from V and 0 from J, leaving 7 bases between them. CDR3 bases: TGTGCCAGCAGTTGGACTACCTCCTACAATGAGCAGTTCTTC. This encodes CASSWTTSYNEQFF.

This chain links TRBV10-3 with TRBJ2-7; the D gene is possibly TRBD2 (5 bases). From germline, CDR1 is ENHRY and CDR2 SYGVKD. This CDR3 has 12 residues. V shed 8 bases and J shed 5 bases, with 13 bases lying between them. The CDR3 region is CAIGGAGHEQYF. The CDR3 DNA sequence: TGTGCCATCGGTGGTGCGGGCCACGAGCAGTACTTC.

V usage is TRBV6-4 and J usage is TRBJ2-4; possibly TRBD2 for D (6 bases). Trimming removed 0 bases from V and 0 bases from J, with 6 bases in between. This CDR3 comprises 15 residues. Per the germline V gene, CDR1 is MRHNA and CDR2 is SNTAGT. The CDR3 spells CASSDSGLAKNIQYF. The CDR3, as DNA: TGTGCCAGCAGTGACTCGGGACTAGCCAAAAACATTCAGTACTTC.

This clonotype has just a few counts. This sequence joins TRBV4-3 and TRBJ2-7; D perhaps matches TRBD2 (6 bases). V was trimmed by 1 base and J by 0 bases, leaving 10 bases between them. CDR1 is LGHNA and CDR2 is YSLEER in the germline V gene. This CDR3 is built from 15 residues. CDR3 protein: CASSQAWDSSYEQYF. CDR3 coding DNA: TGCGCCAGCAGCCAAGCTTGGGACTCCTCCTACGAGCAGTACTTC.

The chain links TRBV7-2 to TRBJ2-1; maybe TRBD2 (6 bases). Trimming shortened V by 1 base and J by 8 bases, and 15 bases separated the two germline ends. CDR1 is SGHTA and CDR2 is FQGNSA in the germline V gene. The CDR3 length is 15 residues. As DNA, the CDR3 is TGTGCCAGCAGCTTAGTTGGGGACTCGTTGGATGAGCAGTTCTTC. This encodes CASSLVGDSLDEQFF.